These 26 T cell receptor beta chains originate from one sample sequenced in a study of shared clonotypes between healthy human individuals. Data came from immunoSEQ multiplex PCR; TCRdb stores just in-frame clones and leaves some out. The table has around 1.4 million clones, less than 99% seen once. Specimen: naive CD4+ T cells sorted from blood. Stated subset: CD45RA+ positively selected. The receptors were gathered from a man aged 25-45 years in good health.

Here the CDR3 DNA reads TGTGCCAGCAGCGTCCGGGGGGGAGAGACCCAGTACTTC. This gives the protein CASSVRGGETQYF. The rearrangement uses TRBV5-5 and TRBJ2-5; 8 positions agree with TRBD2. This CDR3 has 13 amino acids. J was trimmed by 4 bases and V by 4 bases; bases with no gene match: 3. Germline V gene lookup returns CDR1 SGHKS and CDR2 YYEKEE (reference sequence).

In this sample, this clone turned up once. In DNA form, the CDR3 reads TGTGCCAGCAGCCTCTGGACTATTTACAATGAGCAGTTCTTC. This gives the protein CASSLWTIYNEQFF. The V gene is TRBV5-6, the J gene TRBJ2-1; D is possibly TRBD2 (6 bases). This CDR3 is built from 14 residues. Germline CDR1 reads SGHDT; CDR2 reads YYEEEE. V shed 4 bases and J shed 4 bases, with 12 bases lying between them.

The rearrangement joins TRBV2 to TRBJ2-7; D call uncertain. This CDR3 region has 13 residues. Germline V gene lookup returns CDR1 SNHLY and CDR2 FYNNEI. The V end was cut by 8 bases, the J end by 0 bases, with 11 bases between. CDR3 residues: CASRLVSSYEQYF. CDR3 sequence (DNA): TGTGCCAGCCGCCTGGTTAGCTCCTACGAGCAGTACTTC.

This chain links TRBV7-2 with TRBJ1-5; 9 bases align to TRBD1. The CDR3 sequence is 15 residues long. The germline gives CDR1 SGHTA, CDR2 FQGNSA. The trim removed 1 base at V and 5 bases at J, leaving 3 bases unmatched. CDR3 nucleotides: TGTGCCAGCAGCTTAGGGGGACAGGGCTATCAGCCCCAGCATTTT. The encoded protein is CASSLGGQGYQPQHF.

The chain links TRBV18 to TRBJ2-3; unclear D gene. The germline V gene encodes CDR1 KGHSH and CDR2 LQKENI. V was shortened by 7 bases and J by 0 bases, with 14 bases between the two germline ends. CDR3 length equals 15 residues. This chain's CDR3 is CASFDGPTSTDTQYF. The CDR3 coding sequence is TGTGCCAGCTTTGACGGGCCTACTAGCACAGATACGCAGTATTTT.

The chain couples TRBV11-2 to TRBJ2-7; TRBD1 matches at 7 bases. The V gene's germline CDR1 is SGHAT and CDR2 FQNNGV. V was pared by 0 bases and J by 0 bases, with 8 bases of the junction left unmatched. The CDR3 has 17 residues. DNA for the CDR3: TGTGCCAGCAGCTTAGAACCCAGGGGGACCCGCTCCTACGAGCAGTACTTC. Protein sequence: CASSLEPRGTRSYEQYF.

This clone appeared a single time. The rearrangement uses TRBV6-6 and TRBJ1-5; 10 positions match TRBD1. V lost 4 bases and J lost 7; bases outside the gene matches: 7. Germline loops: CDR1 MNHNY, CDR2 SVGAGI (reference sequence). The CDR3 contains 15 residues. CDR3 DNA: TGTGCCAGCAGTTTACGACAGGGGGCAGGGCAGCCCCAGCATTTT. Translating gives CASSLRQGAGQPQHF.

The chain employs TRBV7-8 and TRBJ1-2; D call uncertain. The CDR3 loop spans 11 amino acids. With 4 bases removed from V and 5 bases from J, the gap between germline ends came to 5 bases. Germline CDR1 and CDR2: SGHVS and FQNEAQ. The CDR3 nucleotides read TGTGCCAGCAGCTCGGATTATGGCTACACCTTC. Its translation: CASSSDYGYTF.

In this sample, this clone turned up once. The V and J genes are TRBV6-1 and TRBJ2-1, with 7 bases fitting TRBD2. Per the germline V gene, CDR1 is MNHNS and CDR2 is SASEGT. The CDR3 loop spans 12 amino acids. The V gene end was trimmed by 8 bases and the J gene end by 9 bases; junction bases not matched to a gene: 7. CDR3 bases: TGTGCCAGCGAGACTAGCATGGTTGAGCAGTTCTTC. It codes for CASETSMVEQFF.

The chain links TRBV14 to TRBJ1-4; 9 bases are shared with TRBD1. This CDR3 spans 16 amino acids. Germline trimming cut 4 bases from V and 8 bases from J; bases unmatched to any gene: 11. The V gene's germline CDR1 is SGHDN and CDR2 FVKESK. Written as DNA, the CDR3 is TGTGCCAGCAGCCGTTACTCCGGGACAGGGCTCGAAAAACTGTTTTTT. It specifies CASSRYSGTGLEKLFF. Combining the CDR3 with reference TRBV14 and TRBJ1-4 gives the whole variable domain EAGVTQFPSHSVIEKGQTVTLRCDPISGHDNLYWYRRVMGKEIKFLLHFVKESKQDESGMPNNRFLAERTGGTYSTLKVQPAELEDSGVYFCASSRYSGTGLEKLFFGSGTQLSVL.

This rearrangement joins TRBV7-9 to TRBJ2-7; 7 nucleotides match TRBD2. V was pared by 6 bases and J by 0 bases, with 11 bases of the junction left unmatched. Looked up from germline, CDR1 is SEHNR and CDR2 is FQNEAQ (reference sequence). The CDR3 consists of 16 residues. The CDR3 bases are TGTGCCAGCAGGGCATGGGGGGGATCGACCTCCTACGAGCAGTACTTC. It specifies CASRAWGGSTSYEQYF.

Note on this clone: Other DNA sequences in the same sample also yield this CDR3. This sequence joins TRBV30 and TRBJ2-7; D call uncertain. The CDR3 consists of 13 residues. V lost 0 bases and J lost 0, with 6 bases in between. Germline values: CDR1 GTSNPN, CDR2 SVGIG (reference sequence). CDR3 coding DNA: TGTGCCTGGAGTGTCAGTAGCTCCTACGAGCAGTACTTC. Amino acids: CAWSVSSSYEQYF.

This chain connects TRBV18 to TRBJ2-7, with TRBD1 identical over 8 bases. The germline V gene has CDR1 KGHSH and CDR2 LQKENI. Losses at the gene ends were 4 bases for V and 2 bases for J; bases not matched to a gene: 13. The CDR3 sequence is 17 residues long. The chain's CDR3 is CASSLIPGGQGAYEQYF. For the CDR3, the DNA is TGTGCCAGCTCACTCATCCCAGGTGGACAGGGTGCCTACGAGCAGTACTTC. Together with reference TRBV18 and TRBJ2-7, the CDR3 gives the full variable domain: NAGVMQNPRHLVRRRGQEARLRCSPMKGHSHVYWYRQLPEEGLKFMVYLQKENIIDESGMPKERFSAEFPKEGPSILRIQQVVRGDSAAYFCASSLIPGGQGAYEQYFGPGTRLTVT.

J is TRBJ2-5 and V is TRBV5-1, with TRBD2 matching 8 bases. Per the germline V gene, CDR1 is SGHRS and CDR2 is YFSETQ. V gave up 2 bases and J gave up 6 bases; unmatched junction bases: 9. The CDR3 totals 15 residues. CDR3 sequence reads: CASSLQAGVAKTQYF. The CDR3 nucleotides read TGCGCCAGCAGCTTACAAGCGGGAGTCGCAAAGACCCAGTACTTC.

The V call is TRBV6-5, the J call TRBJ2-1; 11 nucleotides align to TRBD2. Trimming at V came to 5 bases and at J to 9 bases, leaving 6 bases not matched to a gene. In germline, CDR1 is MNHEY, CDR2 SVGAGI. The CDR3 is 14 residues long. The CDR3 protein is CASSRTSGSIEQFF. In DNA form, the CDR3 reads TGTGCCAGCAGTAGAACTAGCGGGAGTATTGAGCAGTTCTTC.

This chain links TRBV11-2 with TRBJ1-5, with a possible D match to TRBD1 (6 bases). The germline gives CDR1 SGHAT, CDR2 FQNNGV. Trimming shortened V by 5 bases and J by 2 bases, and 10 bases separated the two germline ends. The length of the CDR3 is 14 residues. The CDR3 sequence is CASSPRGGNQPQHF. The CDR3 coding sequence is TGTGCCAGCAGCCCTAGGGGGGGCAATCAGCCCCAGCATTTT. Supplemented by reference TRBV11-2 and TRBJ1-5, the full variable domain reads EAGVAQSPRYKIIEKRQSVAFWCNPISGHATLYWYQQILGQGPKLLIQFQNNGVVDDSQLPKDRFSAERLKGVDSTLKIQPAKLEDSAVYLCASSPRGGNQPQHFGDGTRLSIL.

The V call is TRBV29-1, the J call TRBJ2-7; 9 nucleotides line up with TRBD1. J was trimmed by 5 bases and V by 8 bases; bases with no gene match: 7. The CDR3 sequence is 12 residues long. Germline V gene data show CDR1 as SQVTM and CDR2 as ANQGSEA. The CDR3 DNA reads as TGCAGCTCATGGGACAGGGACCACGAGCAGTACTTC. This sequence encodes CSSWDRDHEQYF.

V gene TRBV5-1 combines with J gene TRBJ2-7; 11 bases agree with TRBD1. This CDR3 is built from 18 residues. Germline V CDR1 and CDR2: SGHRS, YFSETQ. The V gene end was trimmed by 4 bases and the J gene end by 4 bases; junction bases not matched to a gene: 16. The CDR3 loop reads CASSLGLLAGQGGYEQYF. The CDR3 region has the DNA TGCGCCAGCAGCCTGGGCCTATTAGCGGGACAGGGGGGTTACGAGCAGTACTTC.

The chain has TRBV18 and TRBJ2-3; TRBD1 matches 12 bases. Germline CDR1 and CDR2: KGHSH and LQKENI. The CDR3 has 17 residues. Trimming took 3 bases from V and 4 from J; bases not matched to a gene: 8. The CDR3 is CASSPQLGTGGADTQYF. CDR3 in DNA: TGTGCCAGCTCACCCCAACTCGGGACAGGGGGCGCAGATACGCAGTATTTT.

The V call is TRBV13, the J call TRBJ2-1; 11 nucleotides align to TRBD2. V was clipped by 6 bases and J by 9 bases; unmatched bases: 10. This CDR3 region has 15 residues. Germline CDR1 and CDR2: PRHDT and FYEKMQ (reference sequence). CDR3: CASRKTSGNLGEQFF. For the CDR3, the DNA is TGTGCCAGCAGGAAGACTAGCGGGAACCTCGGTGAGCAGTTCTTC.

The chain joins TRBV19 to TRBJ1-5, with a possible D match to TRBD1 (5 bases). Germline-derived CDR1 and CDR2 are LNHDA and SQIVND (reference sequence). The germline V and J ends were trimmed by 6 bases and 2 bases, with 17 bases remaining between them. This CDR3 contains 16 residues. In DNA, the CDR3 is TGTGCCAGTAGCTCGGGAGGGGCCGCAGGCAATCAGCCCCAGCATTTT. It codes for CASSSGGAAGNQPQHF.

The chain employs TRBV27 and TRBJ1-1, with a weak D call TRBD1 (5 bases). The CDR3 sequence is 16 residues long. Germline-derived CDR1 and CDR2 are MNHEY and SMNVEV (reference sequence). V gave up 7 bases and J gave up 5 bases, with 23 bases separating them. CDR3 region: CASNQGLERGFTEAFF. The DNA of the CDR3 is TGTGCCAGCAACCAGGGACTGGAGCGGGGGTTTACTGAAGCTTTCTTT.

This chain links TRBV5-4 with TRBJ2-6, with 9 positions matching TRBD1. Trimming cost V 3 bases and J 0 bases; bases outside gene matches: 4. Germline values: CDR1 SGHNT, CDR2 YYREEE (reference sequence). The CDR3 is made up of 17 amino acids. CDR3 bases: TGTGCCAGCAGCTCCGGGACAGGGAGCTCTGGGGCCAACGTCCTGACTTTC. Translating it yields CASSSGTGSSGANVLTF. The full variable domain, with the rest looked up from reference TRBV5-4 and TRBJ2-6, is ETGVTQSPTHLIKTRGQQVTLRCSSQSGHNTVSWYQQALGQGPQFIFQYYREEENGRGNFPPRFSGLQFPNYSSELNVNALELDDSALYLCASSSGTGSSGANVLTFGAGSRLTVL.

For the CDR3, the DNA is TGCGCCAGCAGCAATTCGGGACAGGGACACGAGCAGTACTTC. This encodes CASSNSGQGHEQYF. This chain connects TRBV4-1 to TRBJ2-7; the match to TRBD1 covers 9 bases. The CDR3 runs to 14 residues. J was trimmed by 5 bases and V by 5 bases; bases with no gene match: 7. CDR1 and CDR2 (germline): MGHRA, YSYEKL.

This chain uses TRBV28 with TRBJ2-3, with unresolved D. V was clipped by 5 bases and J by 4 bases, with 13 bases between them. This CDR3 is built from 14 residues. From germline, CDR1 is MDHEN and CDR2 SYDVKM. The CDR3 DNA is TGTGCCAGCAGTCCCATGTATATAGCAGATACGCAGTATTTT. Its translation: CASSPMYIADTQYF.

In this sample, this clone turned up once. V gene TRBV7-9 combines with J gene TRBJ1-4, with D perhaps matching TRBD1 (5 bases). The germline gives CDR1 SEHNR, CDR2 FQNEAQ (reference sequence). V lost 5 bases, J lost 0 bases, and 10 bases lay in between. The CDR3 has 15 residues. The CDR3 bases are TGTGCCAGCAGCCCGGGGACGCCAACTAATGAAAAACTGTTTTTT. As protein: CASSPGTPTNEKLFF.